This TCR beta chain was recovered during a study of identical twins. General study points: Out-of-frame TCR alpha sharing observed in monozygotic twins exceeded model estimates.

With respect to this clonotype: The target antigen is unknown.

V lost 4 bases and J lost 2; bases outside the gene matches: 5. Germline CDR1 SGHRS, CDR2 YFSETQ. This CDR3 has 17 residues. Each CDR3 protein is one row after TCRdb ran MiXCR on the 5' RACE reads. The data contain more than 600,000 distinct CDR3 sequences, roughly 18% of them seen just once; the ten biggest clones take up about 12%. This sample also appeared in a second study, on T cells expressing NK-cell markers.

The chain links TRBV5-1 to TRBJ2-3, with 15 bases lining up with TRBD2. This sequence was found in a woman aged 18-30 years in good health. Sequences were obtained from PBMCs. The CDR3 spells CASSTGLAGGNTDTQYF. DNA for the CDR3: TGCGCCAGCAGCACGGGACTAGCGGGAGGAAACACAGATACGCAGTATTTT.